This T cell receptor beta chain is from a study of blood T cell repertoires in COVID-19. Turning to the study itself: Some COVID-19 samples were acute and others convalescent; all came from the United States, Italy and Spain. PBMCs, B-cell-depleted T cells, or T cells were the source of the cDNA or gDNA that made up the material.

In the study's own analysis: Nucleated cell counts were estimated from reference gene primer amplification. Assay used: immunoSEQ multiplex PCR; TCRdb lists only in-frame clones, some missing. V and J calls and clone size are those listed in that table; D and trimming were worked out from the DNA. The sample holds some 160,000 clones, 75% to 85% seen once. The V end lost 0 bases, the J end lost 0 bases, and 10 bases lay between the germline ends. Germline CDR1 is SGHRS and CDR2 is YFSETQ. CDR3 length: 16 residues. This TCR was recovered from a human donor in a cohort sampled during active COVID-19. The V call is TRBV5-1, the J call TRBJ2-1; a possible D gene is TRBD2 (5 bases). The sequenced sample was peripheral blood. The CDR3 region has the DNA TGCGCCAGCAGCTTGGGGAGCGGCGGCTCCTACAATGAGCAGTTCTTC. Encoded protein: CASSLGSGGSYNEQFF. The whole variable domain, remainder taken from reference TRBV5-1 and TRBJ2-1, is KAGVTQTPRYLIKTRGQQVTLSCSPISGHRSVSWYQQTPGQGLQFLFEYFSETQRNKGNFPGRFSGRQFSNSRSEMNVSTLELGDSALYLCASSLGSGGSYNEQFFGPGTRLTVL.